The 5 T cell receptor beta chains given below trace back to one sample, sequenced in a study of control samples from healthy donors and cancer patients. Sequencing was performed with immunoSEQ multiplex PCR; in TCRdb, only in-frame clones are kept and a portion is missing. The sample has about 51,000 clones; roughly 90% are singletons. Sequences were obtained from PBMCs. The origin of the receptors is a man in his forties with colorectal cancer.

The chain uses TRBV7-6 and TRBJ1-5; no reliable D call. Germline V lookup: CDR1 SGHVS, CDR2 FNYEAQ. This CDR3 has 17 amino acids. V was shortened by 3 bases and J by 0 bases, with 15 bases between the two germline ends. The DNA of the CDR3 is TGTGCCAGCAGCTTCGGCACTTCGGCCTTTAGCAATCAGCCCCAGCATTTT. Translating gives CASSFGTSAFSNQPQHF. Variable domain in full (rest from reference TRBV7-6 and TRBJ1-5): GAGVSQSPRYKVTKRGQDVALRCDPISGHVSLYWYRQALGQGPEFLTYFNYEAQQDKSGLPNDRFSAERPEGSISTLTIQRTEQRDSAMYRCASSFGTSAFSNQPQHFGDGTRLSIL.

The sample holds one count of this clone. This chain joins TRBV21-1 and TRBJ2-1; the table names TRBD2, a call not compared with the DNA. TRBV21-1 has pseudogene status. The CDR3 loop spans 15 amino acids. CDR3 protein: CASNQLAGGYNEQFF. In DNA, the CDR3 is TGTGCCAGCAACCAACTAGCGGGAGGCTACAATGAGCAGTTCTTC.

J is TRBJ2-7 and V is TRBV5-1, with D perhaps TRBD2 (6 bases). The V and J ends lost 4 bases and 2 bases respectively, with 10 bases between them. The germline CDR1 and CDR2 sequences are SGHRS and YFSETQ. This CDR3 region has 13 residues. CDR3 protein: CASSISGTYEQYF. CDR3 sequence (DNA): TGCGCCAGCAGCATTAGCGGAACCTACGAGCAGTACTTC.

The chain carries TRBV6-5 and TRBJ2-7, with a tentative D call TRBD1 (6 bases). The CDR3 has 15 amino acids. V was pared by 0 bases and J by 3 bases, with 12 bases between. In germline, CDR1 is MNHEY, CDR2 SVGAGI. In DNA form, the CDR3 reads TGTGCCAGCAGTTACTCGACATTAGGGGGCTACGAGCAGTACTTC. Its protein is CASSYSTLGGYEQYF.

The chain combines TRBV5-1 with TRBJ1-2; D call uncertain. Germline V lookup: CDR1 SGHRS, CDR2 YFSETQ. V lost 4 bases and J lost 1, with 11 bases in between. CDR3 length equals 14 residues. CDR3 nucleotide sequence: TGCGCCAGCAGCCCGGTCGCGGATAACTATGGCTACACCTTC. This encodes CASSPVADNYGYTF.